Below, 26 T cell receptor beta chains from the same sample are listed, as sequenced in a study of T cells in Graves' hyperthyroidism and ophthalmopathy. The CDR3 regions of TCR beta were amplified from RNA transcripts. In the first-round RT-PCR of the TCR CDR3, the HTBI primer set was used. TCRdb recomputed calls from the multiplex PCR reads with MiXCR, one row per CDR3 protein. Of around 350,000 distinct CDR3 sequences in the sample, approximately 18% were seen once. Sequencing was done on a sample of blood. Receptors originate from a woman aged 25 to 39 with Graves' hyperthyroidism that later progressed to Graves' ophthalmopathy.

In its sample, this clonotype was seen many times. The chain has TRBV6-1 and TRBJ1-2, with D unclear. V was pared by 6 bases and J by 6 bases, with 5 bases between. Germline V CDR1 and CDR2: MNHNS, SASEGT. The CDR3 loop spans 10 amino acids. The CDR3 sequence: CASREDGYTF. As DNA, the CDR3 is TGTGCCAGCAGAGAGGATGGCTACACCTTC.

This clonotype showed up many times. The chain combines TRBV6-1 with TRBJ2-3; D remains ambiguous. Germline values: CDR1 MNHNS, CDR2 SASEGT. The CDR3 totals 13 residues. Trimming removed 0 bases at V and 4 bases at J, with 5 bases between. The CDR3: CASSEALADTQYF. For the CDR3, the DNA is TGTGCCAGCAGTGAAGCGTTGGCAGATACGCAGTATTTT.

This clonotype was picked up a small number of times. The rearrangement joins TRBV4-1 to TRBJ1-1, with 8 bases aligning to TRBD1. J lost 4 bases, V lost 0 bases, and 4 bases had no gene match. Germline assignment: CDR1 MGHRA and CDR2 YSYEKL. The CDR3 is made up of 15 amino acids. The CDR3 DNA sequence: TGCGCCAGCAGCCAAGAATTTACAGGGGGCACTGAAGCTTTCTTT. This sequence encodes CASSQEFTGGTEAFF.

CDR3 bases: TGTGCCATCAGTGCAGAAGCGGGGCAAGCAGATACGCAGTATTTT. Its translation is CAISAEAGQADTQYF. V is TRBV10-3 and J is TRBJ2-3, with 7 bases that match TRBD2. V was clipped by 4 bases and J by 4 bases; unmatched bases: 8. CDR3 length: 15 amino acids. Germline CDR1 reads ENHRY; CDR2 reads SYGVKD.

A single count supports this clonotype. The J gene is TRBJ1-2, the V gene TRBV11-2, with D possibly being TRBD1 (6 bases). The CDR3 is 14 amino acids. The V end was cut by 4 bases, the J end by 8 bases, with 17 bases between. Germline-derived CDR1 and CDR2 are SGHAT and FQNNGV. CDR3 region: CASSSQRGGLGYTF. Written as DNA, the CDR3 is TGTGCCAGCAGCTCCCAAAGGGGGGGTCTGGGCTACACCTTC. Supplemented by reference TRBV11-2 and TRBJ1-2, the full variable domain reads EAGVAQSPRYKIIEKRQSVAFWCNPISGHATLYWYQQILGQGPKLLIQFQNNGVVDDSQLPKDRFSAERLKGVDSTLKIQPAKLEDSAVYLCASSSQRGGLGYTFGSGTRLTVV.

This sequence joins TRBV28 and TRBJ2-7; the match to TRBD1 covers 8 bases. V dropped 7 bases and J dropped 4; count of bases not matched to a gene: 9. CDR1 is MDHEN and CDR2 is SYDVKM in the germline V gene. The CDR3 has 14 residues. The CDR3 DNA follows: TGTGCCAGCACCGAGGACAGGGTGAAGTACGAGCAGTACTTC. Translating it yields CASTEDRVKYEQYF.

As for this clonotype: Since no conserved phenylalanine or tryptophan closes the CDR3, a read error is the likely cause. The chain carries TRBV4-2 and TRBJ1-3; possible D gene TRBD1, 6 bases. The length of the CDR3 is 16 residues. Germline-derived CDR1 and CDR2 are LGHNA and YNFKEQ. The germline V and J ends were trimmed by 5 bases and 0 bases, with 14 bases remaining between them. The CDR3, as DNA: TGTGCCAGCAGCGAAAGGGACACCTTCTCTGGAAACACCATATATCTT. It codes for CASSERDTFSGNTIYL.

The chain combines TRBV7-9 with TRBJ2-7; the D gene could be TRBD1 or TRBD2 (5 bases each). Germline V gene sequence: CDR1 SEHNR, CDR2 FQNEAQ (reference sequence). V gave up 5 bases and J gave up 6 bases, with 17 bases separating them. The CDR3 has 14 residues. CDR3 protein: CASSGARDAREQYF. The CDR3 DNA reads as TGTGCCAGCAGCGGCGCAAGGGACGCGCGCGAGCAGTACTTC.

In this sample, this clonotype turned up many times. The chain recombines TRBV28 with TRBJ1-1; no clear D. Trimming left V 3 bases short and J 7 bases short, with 6 bases between. CDR1 and CDR2 (germline): MDHEN, SYDVKM. The CDR3 has 11 amino acids. The CDR3 spells CASSFGNEAFF. The DNA of the CDR3 is TGTGCCAGCAGTTTCGGGAATGAAGCTTTCTTT. The variable domain in full, completed from reference TRBV28 and TRBJ1-1, reads DVKVTQSSRYLVKRTGEKVFLECVQDMDHENMFWYRQDPGLGLRLIYFSYDVKMKEKGDIPEGYSVSREKKERFSLILESASTNQTSMYLCASSFGNEAFFGQGTRLTVV.

This clonotype has a handful of counts. V and J are TRBV2 and TRBJ1-6; D remains unclear. Trimming removed 6 bases from V and 1 base from J, with 13 bases in between. The CDR3 has 16 amino acids. Germline CDR1 SNHLY, CDR2 FYNNEI. The DNA for the CDR3 is TGTGCCAGCAGGAAGGACGCATCTTCCTATAATTCACCCCTCCACTTT. It encodes CASRKDASSYNSPLHF.

The chain joins TRBV5-6 to TRBJ2-5; D is possibly TRBD1 (6 bases). The CDR3 runs to 14 residues. V lost 4 bases to trimming and J lost 0 bases, with 10 bases between them. The germline V gene encodes CDR1 SGHDT and CDR2 YYEEEE. For the CDR3, the DNA is TGTGCCAGCAGCCGAGACAGGTACCAAGAGACCCAGTACTTC. It translates to CASSRDRYQETQYF.

This clonotype showed up many times. The J gene is TRBJ2-1, the V gene TRBV5-1; 10 bases are a match to TRBD1. The J segment lost 4 bases and the V segment lost 3 bases, leaving 4 bases of the junction unmatched. This CDR3 has 15 residues. Germline V gene lookup returns CDR1 SGHRS and CDR2 YFSETQ. For the CDR3, the DNA is TGCGCCAGCAGCTCCGGGACAGGGGCTTACAATGAGCAGTTCTTC. Residues: CASSSGTGAYNEQFF.

V is TRBV10-3 and J is TRBJ1-2; D unclear. CDR1 and CDR2 from the germline V gene are ENHRY and SYGVKD. V shed 0 bases and J shed 5 bases, with 10 bases lying between them. The CDR3 runs to 14 residues. The CDR3 sequence: CAISESSMGYGYTF. The CDR3 coding sequence is TGTGCCATCAGTGAGTCGTCCATGGGGTATGGCTACACCTTC.

This clonotype came up once. This sequence joins TRBV29-1 and TRBJ2-7; no clear D gene. V was clipped by 0 bases and J by 0 bases, with 6 bases between them. CDR1 and CDR2 (germline): SQVTM, ANQGSEA. CDR3 length: 13 amino acids. The DNA of the CDR3 is TGCAGCGTTGAAGACGGAGCCTCCTACGAGCAGTACTTC. It encodes CSVEDGASYEQYF.

This clonotype was seen more than once but under ten times. This chain joins TRBV5-1 and TRBJ2-2; a possible D gene is TRBD2 (6 bases). CDR1 and CDR2 from the germline V gene are SGHRS and YFSETQ. Deletions cut 0 bases from V and 7 bases from J, with 10 bases between. The CDR3 spans 14 residues. The CDR3 reads CASSLGAGIGELFF. The CDR3 region has the DNA TGCGCCAGCAGCTTGGGTGCGGGAATCGGGGAGCTGTTTTTT. Full variable domain (missing parts from reference TRBV5-1 and TRBJ2-2): KAGVTQTPRYLIKTRGQQVTLSCSPISGHRSVSWYQQTPGQGLQFLFEYFSETQRNKGNFPGRFSGRQFSNSRSEMNVSTLELGDSALYLCASSLGAGIGELFFGEGSRLTVL.

This clonotype was seen many times. One end of the junction does not line up with germline, which may come from a read error. The chain carries TRBV7-7 and TRBJ2-5, with D perhaps TRBD1 (6 bases). The CDR3 loop spans 15 amino acids. The germline gives CDR1 SSHAT, CDR2 FNYEAQ (reference sequence). The CDR3 sequence: CASSFTTGTTETQYF. For the CDR3, the DNA is TGTGCTAGCAGCTTTACTACCGGGACAACAGAGACCCAGTACTTC. The whole variable domain, remainder taken from reference TRBV7-7 and TRBJ2-5, is GAGVSQSPRYKVTKRGQDVTLRCDPISSHATLYWYQQALGQGPEFLTYFNYEAQPDKSGLPSDRFSAERPEGSISTLTIQRTEQRDSAMYRCASSFTTGTTETQYFGPGTRLLVL.

The chain couples TRBV6-2 or TRBV6-3 to TRBJ2-7; D may be TRBD2 (5 bases). V was clipped by 8 bases and J by 1 base, with 12 bases between them. The germline V gene has CDR1 MNHEY and CDR2 SVGEGT. The CDR3 runs 13 residues. The CDR3 region is CASSPPGSYEQYV. CDR3 bases: TGTGCCAGCTCACCCCCGGGATCCTACGAGCAGTACGTC.

The chain recombines TRBV6-1 with TRBJ1-1; no clear D. Germline CDR1 reads MNHNS; CDR2 reads SASEGT. This CDR3 region has 12 residues. The DNA for the CDR3 is TGTGCTGGCAGACCTATGAACACTGAAGCTTTCTTT. The encoded protein is CAGRPMNTEAFF.

V is TRBV12-3 or TRBV12-4 and J is TRBJ1-2, with 8 bases identical to TRBD1. The CDR3 totals 16 residues. The J segment lost 3 bases and the V segment lost 5 bases, leaving 11 bases of the junction unmatched. In DNA, the CDR3 is TGTGCCAGCAGTAACTACCGGGACAGGAGTCACTATGGCTACACCTTC. Translation gives CASSNYRDRSHYGYTF.

This clonotype was counted many times. The chain joins TRBV6-1 to TRBJ1-1, with no clear D. V was cut by 2 bases and J by 1 base, with 5 bases left in between. The germline V gene encodes CDR1 MNHNS and CDR2 SASEGT. There are 13 residues in the CDR3. CDR3 in amino acids: CASSETRNTEAFF. The CDR3 nucleotides are TGTGCCAGCAGTGAAACCAGGAACACTGAAGCTTTCTTT.

This clonotype was observed at least ten times. This chain joins TRBV18 and TRBJ1-1; D is undetermined. Trimming cost V 2 bases and J 3 bases, with 10 bases left between them. The CDR3 length is 14 residues. In germline, CDR1 is KGHSH, CDR2 LQKENI. The DNA for the CDR3 is TGTGCCAGCTCACCAGGCCAGGCCCACACTGAAGCTTTCTTT. Its protein product is CASSPGQAHTEAFF. Complete variable domain (other parts from reference TRBV18 and TRBJ1-1): NAGVMQNPRHLVRRRGQEARLRCSPMKGHSHVYWYRQLPEEGLKFMVYLQKENIIDESGMPKERFSAEFPKEGPSILRIQQVVRGDSAAYFCASSPGQAHTEAFFGQGTRLTVV.

The rearrangement joins TRBV2 to TRBJ1-4; D not resolved. The germline CDR1 and CDR2 sequences are SNHLY and FYNNEI. This CDR3 is 14 amino acids long. The V and J ends lost 2 bases and 7 bases respectively, with 11 bases between them. The CDR3: CASSEQWVGEKLFF. CDR3 nucleotides: TGTGCCAGCAGTGAACAGTGGGTCGGTGAAAAACTGTTTTTT.

This clonotype has at least ten counts. The J gene is TRBJ1-3, the V gene TRBV2; D unclear. V was clipped by 7 bases and J by 0 bases, with 10 bases between them. Germline V gene lookup returns CDR1 SNHLY and CDR2 FYNNEI. CDR3 length: 14 residues. The CDR3 region is CASIDGPSGNTIYF. The CDR3 coding sequence is TGTGCCAGCATTGACGGCCCCTCTGGAAACACCATATATTTT. The full variable domain, its missing parts supplied by reference TRBV2 and TRBJ1-3, is EPEVTQTPSHQVTQMGQEVILRCVPISNHLYFYWYRQILGQKVEFLVSFYNNEISEKSEIFDDQFSVERPDGSNFTLKIRSTKLEDSAMYFCASIDGPSGNTIYFGEGSWLTVV.

This clonotype was detected only a few times. The chain employs TRBV19 and TRBJ2-7; D is perhaps TRBD2 (6 bases). This CDR3 has 14 residues. V dropped 3 bases and J dropped 0 bases, with 9 bases sitting between them. The germline V gene has CDR1 LNHDA and CDR2 SQIVND (reference sequence). The CDR3 DNA is TGTGCCAGTAGTATGGGCGGGATCTCCTACGAGCAGTACTTC. Its translation: CASSMGGISYEQYF.

This clonotype was seen repeatedly, ten times or more. V usage is TRBV27 and J usage is TRBJ2-7; TRBD2 might be the D (5 bases). The CDR3 extends over 14 amino acids. V lost 2 bases and J lost 4, with 12 bases in between. Per the germline V gene, CDR1 is MNHEY and CDR2 is SMNVEV (reference sequence). CDR3 region: CASSLADSSYEQYF. DNA for the CDR3: TGTGCCAGCAGTTTAGCGGACTCCTCGTACGAGCAGTACTTC.

The rearrangement links TRBV2 to TRBJ1-6; possible D gene TRBD1, 5 bases. From germline, CDR1 is SNHLY and CDR2 FYNNEI. V lost 0 bases and J 12 bases, leaving 15 bases between the germline ends. CDR3 length equals 15 residues. The CDR3 region has the DNA TGTGCCAGCAGTGAAGCGTTAGCGACGGGGCGACCCCTCCACTTT. This codes for CASSEALATGRPLHF.